A single sample gave rise to the 28 T cell receptor beta chains below, sequenced in a study of shared clonotypes between healthy human individuals. Repertoires were generated with immunoSEQ multiplex PCR, while TCRdb's copy carries only in-frame clones and drops some. The data hold about 580,000 clones, with 95% to 98% observed a single time. Naive CD8 cells lacked CD45RO and underwent positive selection for CCR7, leaving out terminally differentiated effector memory CD45RA+ cells. The source material was naive CD8+ T cells sorted from blood. Receptor source: a young man in good health.

This chain uses TRBV7-9 with TRBJ2-1; unclear D gene. V was trimmed by 3 bases and J by 8 bases, leaving 8 bases between them. The CDR3 has 12 amino acids. CDR1 is SEHNR and CDR2 is FQNEAQ in the germline V gene (reference sequence). The CDR3 is CASSFEAHEQFF. CDR3 nucleotide sequence: TGTGCCAGCAGCTTCGAAGCTCATGAGCAGTTCTTC.

The V gene is TRBV28, the J gene TRBJ1-4; D not certain. V was cut by 2 bases and J by 4 bases, with 11 bases left in between. Germline V gene data show CDR1 as MDHEN and CDR2 as SYDVKM. The CDR3 extends over 15 amino acids. The CDR3 loop reads CASSLEGSFNEKLFF. The DNA for the CDR3 is TGTGCCAGCAGTTTAGAGGGCAGTTTTAATGAAAAACTGTTTTTT. Filled out from reference TRBV28 and TRBJ1-4, the complete variable domain reads DVKVTQSSRYLVKRTGEKVFLECVQDMDHENMFWYRQDPGLGLRLIYFSYDVKMKEKGDIPEGYSVSREKKERFSLILESASTNQTSMYLCASSLEGSFNEKLFFGSGTQLSVL.

The gene calls are TRBV5-1 and TRBJ2-7; a weak D match, TRBD1 (5 bases). V lost 1 base and J 7 bases, leaving 15 bases between the germline ends. The CDR3 covers 14 residues. Germline CDR1 and CDR2: SGHRS and YFSETQ. The CDR3 region has the DNA TGCGCCAGCAGCTTGATCGGCTCTAACAGGGAGCAGTACTTC. This codes for CASSLIGSNREQYF.

The chain couples TRBV10-2 to TRBJ1-5; 8 positions match TRBD1. V lost 3 bases, J lost 4 bases, and 14 bases stayed unmatched. CDR1 and CDR2 from the germline V gene are WSHSY and SAAADI. The CDR3 is 18 residues long. CDR3 in DNA: TGCGCCAGCAGTGAAAGCCTTCCTCTGGACAGGGTAAATCAGCCCCAGCATTTT. This translates into CASSESLPLDRVNQPQHF.

The chain recombines TRBV6-1 with TRBJ2-1; no definite D call. The V gene's germline CDR1 is MNHNS and CDR2 SASEGT. V lost 7 bases and J 7 bases, leaving 11 bases between the germline ends. CDR3 size: 12 residues. CDR3 protein: CASILRRNEQFF. CDR3 in DNA: TGTGCCAGCATATTACGCCGGAATGAGCAGTTCTTC.

V is TRBV14 and J is TRBJ2-5; unclear D gene. Deletions cut 4 bases from V and 0 bases from J, with 15 bases between. The germline gives CDR1 SGHDN, CDR2 FVKESK. The CDR3 runs to 16 residues. The CDR3 nucleotides are TGTGCCAGCAGCCGAATCGGTAGCCCACACCAAGAGACCCAGTACTTC. It specifies CASSRIGSPHQETQYF.

The chain uses TRBV19 and TRBJ2-1; D is uncertain. Trimming pared 3 bases from V and 6 bases from J, leaving 9 bases between. The CDR3 length is 13 residues. The germline V gene encodes CDR1 LNHDA and CDR2 SQIVND (reference sequence). CDR3 DNA: TGTGCCAGTAGTATTGCCCCCGCCAATGAGCAGTTCTTC. This encodes CASSIAPANEQFF. The full variable domain, in which reference TRBV19 and TRBJ2-1 provide the parts outside the CDR3, is DGGITQSPKYLFRKEGQNVTLSCEQNLNHDAMYWYRQDPGQGLRLIYYSQIVNDFQKGDIAEGYSVSREKKESFPLTVTSAQKNPTAFYLCASSIAPANEQFFGPGTRLTVL.

J is TRBJ2-5 and V is TRBV7-9; 7 bases match TRBD1. V was pared by 4 bases and J by 2 bases, with 13 bases of the junction left unmatched. There are 17 residues in the CDR3. CDR1 SEHNR and CDR2 FQNEAQ come from the germline V gene (reference sequence). The CDR3 nucleotides read TGTGCCAGCAGCTCGCAAATGCGCGACAGGGAACAAGAGACCCAGTACTTC. It encodes CASSSQMRDREQETQYF.

This chain links TRBV4-1 with TRBJ1-5; 7 nucleotides match TRBD1. This CDR3 is 14 amino acids long. Germline CDR1 reads MGHRA; CDR2 reads YSYEKL. With V trimmed by 1 base and J by 7 bases, 4 bases remained unmatched. CDR3 bases: TGCGCCAGCAGCCAAGCTCAGGGGGTGCAGCCCCAGCATTTT. It is translated as CASSQAQGVQPQHF.

The chain uses TRBV28 and TRBJ1-2; tentatively, D is TRBD1 (5 bases). The CDR3 length is 13 residues. The germline V and J ends were trimmed by 2 bases and 7 bases, with 11 bases remaining between them. Germline V gene data show CDR1 as MDHEN and CDR2 as SYDVKM. CDR3 DNA: TGTGCCAGCAGTTTAGGGGGGTTACGTGGCTACACCTTC. Translating it yields CASSLGGLRGYTF.

The rearrangement joins TRBV7-8 to TRBJ2-3; possibly TRBD2 for D (6 bases). V shed 1 base and J shed 10 bases, with 6 bases lying between them. Germline CDR1 is SGHVS and CDR2 is FQNEAQ. CDR3 length: 11 residues. In DNA, the CDR3 is TGTGCCAGCAGCTTAGGACTAGCGCAGTATTTT. This gives the protein CASSLGLAQYF.

The J gene is TRBJ2-4, the V gene TRBV28; tentative D call: TRBD1 (6 bases). The ends were cut back, 1 base at V and 9 bases at J, with 25 bases in the middle. The CDR3 totals 18 residues. Germline V gene lookup returns CDR1 MDHEN and CDR2 SYDVKM. CDR3 in DNA: TGTGCCAGCAGTTTATCAGGGGTTCGTTGGGGAGCCGGAGGCATTCAGTACTTC. Its protein is CASSLSGVRWGAGGIQYF.

The chain joins TRBV7-9 to TRBJ2-1; D is unclear. There are 15 residues in the CDR3. CDR1 and CDR2 (germline): SEHNR, FQNEAQ (reference sequence). V was shortened by 5 bases and J by 5 bases, with 16 bases between the two germline ends. In DNA, the CDR3 is TGTGCCAGCAGCCACCTGTCTGAGTCCAACAATGAGCAGTTCTTC. This gives the protein CASSHLSESNNEQFF.

V gene TRBV6-5 combines with J gene TRBJ1-1, with D maybe TRBD1 (5 bases). Germline CDR1 and CDR2: MNHEY and SVGAGI. There are 13 residues in the CDR3. V lost 7 bases and J lost 4, with 13 bases in between. CDR3 sequence (DNA): TGTGCCAGCACCCCTGGAGGGGCCACTGAAGCTTTCTTT. Protein sequence: CASTPGGATEAFF.

V and J are TRBV28 and TRBJ2-7, with TRBD2 identical over 13 bases. This CDR3 contains 14 residues. Germline CDR1 and CDR2: MDHEN and SYDVKM. The V and J ends lost 7 bases and 6 bases, in that order; junction bases with no gene match: 6. The CDR3 sequence is CASTTSGRVGEQYF. For the CDR3, the DNA is TGTGCCAGCACCACTAGCGGGAGGGTAGGCGAGCAGTACTTC.

In DNA form, the CDR3 reads TGTGCCAGCAGCCCGTTGTGGGGGCTAGCGGGATCCAATGAGCAGTTCTTC. This translates into CASSPLWGLAGSNEQFF. The chain combines TRBV7-8 with TRBJ2-1; the match to TRBD2 covers 9 bases. The ends lost 5 bases at V and 6 bases at J; junction bases unmatched: 14. Germline values: CDR1 SGHVS, CDR2 FQNEAQ. This CDR3 spans 17 amino acids.

This chain links TRBV4-1 with TRBJ2-3; D remains unclear. The CDR3 runs 15 residues. CDR1 and CDR2 (germline): MGHRA, YSYEKL. Deletions cut 3 bases from V and 1 base from J, with 11 bases between. CDR3 nucleotide sequence: TGCGCCAGCAGCCACAAGGAGTGGGGCACAGATACGCAGTATTTT. The encoded protein is CASSHKEWGTDTQYF.

The CDR3 bases are TGTGCCAGCTCCCTCGCGGGGCGCCGCACCGGGGAGCTGTTTTTT. Translation gives CASSLAGRRTGELFF. The rearrangement uses TRBV27 and TRBJ2-2; a weak D match, TRBD2 (6 bases). Germline V gene lookup returns CDR1 MNHEY and CDR2 SMNVEV (reference sequence). The CDR3 covers 15 residues. V was clipped by 8 bases and J by 4 bases, with 17 bases between them.

The CDR3 coding sequence is TGTGCCAGCACCAAGGACAGGGGCTACGAGCAGTACTTC. It translates to CASTKDRGYEQYF. The chain has TRBV11-2 and TRBJ2-7; TRBD1 matches at 9 bases. The CDR3 sequence is 13 residues long. Germline loops: CDR1 SGHAT, CDR2 FQNNGV. Trimming cost V 7 bases and J 3 bases; bases outside gene matches: 4.

The V gene is TRBV5-1, the J gene TRBJ2-7; 8 bases map to TRBD1. The CDR3 is 14 amino acids. V gave up 3 bases and J gave up 1 base; unmatched junction bases: 3. Per the germline V gene, CDR1 is SGHRS and CDR2 is YFSETQ. The CDR3 region has the DNA TGCGCCAGCAGCTGGACAGGGATATCCTACGAGCAGTACTTC. Protein sequence: CASSWTGISYEQYF.

The gene calls are TRBV11-2 and TRBJ1-1, with 8 bases identical to TRBD1. V lost 0 bases and J lost 3; bases outside the gene matches: 3. Germline V gene data show CDR1 as SGHAT and CDR2 as FQNNGV. The CDR3 length is 15 residues. This CDR3 is CASSLDRGRYTEAFF. The CDR3 region has the DNA TGTGCCAGCAGCTTAGACAGGGGGCGTTACACTGAAGCTTTCTTT. Filled out from reference TRBV11-2 and TRBJ1-1, the complete variable domain reads EAGVAQSPRYKIIEKRQSVAFWCNPISGHATLYWYQQILGQGPKLLIQFQNNGVVDDSQLPKDRFSAERLKGVDSTLKIQPAKLEDSAVYLCASSLDRGRYTEAFFGQGTRLTVV.

Comment on this clone: Other DNA sequences in the same sample also yield this CDR3. V gene TRBV20-1 combines with J gene TRBJ1-1, with no clear D. The germline gives CDR1 DFQATT, CDR2 SNEGSKA (reference sequence). V lost 6 bases and J lost 2, with 7 bases in between. The CDR3 has 11 amino acids. The CDR3 protein is CSAILNTEAFF. The CDR3 DNA reads as TGCAGTGCCATACTTAACACTGAAGCTTTCTTT.

The chain links TRBV10-3 to TRBJ2-7, with D hard to call. Trimming took 0 bases from V and 2 from J, leaving 8 bases between them. Germline CDR1 reads ENHRY; CDR2 reads SYGVKD. This CDR3 contains 14 residues. The CDR3 DNA reads as TGTGCCATCAGTGAGTCAAGTGCGACCTACGAGCAGTACTTC. Protein sequence: CAISESSATYEQYF.

This chain links TRBV6-5 with TRBJ1-2; 7 bases line up with TRBD1. Trimming removed 0 bases from V and 7 bases from J; junction bases left unmatched: 8. CDR1 is MNHEY, CDR2 SVGAGI, per germline. The CDR3 contains 15 residues. DNA of the CDR3: TGTGCCAGCAGTTACTCGGCCGTCACAGGGGTTGGCTACACCTTC. It specifies CASSYSAVTGVGYTF.

This chain joins TRBV5-1 and TRBJ1-1; D gene unclear. CDR1 and CDR2 from the germline V gene are SGHRS and YFSETQ. The CDR3 loop spans 13 amino acids. Trimming removed 6 bases at V and 3 bases at J, with 12 bases between. DNA of the CDR3: TGCGCCAGCACCCCCGGCGGGGACACTGAAGCTTTCTTT. Translated: CASTPGGDTEAFF.

There are a few counts of this clone. The V call is TRBV4-1, the J call TRBJ2-7; the match to TRBD2 covers 10 bases. The CDR3 extends over 14 amino acids. V lost 2 bases to trimming and J lost 2 bases; unmatched junction nucleotides: 0. Germline V CDR1 and CDR2: MGHRA, YSYEKL. CDR3 region: CASSQLAGAYEQYF. DNA for the CDR3: TGCGCCAGCAGCCAACTAGCGGGAGCCTACGAGCAGTACTTC.

The chain employs TRBV14 and TRBJ2-4; a possible D gene is TRBD2 (6 bases). V was clipped by 4 bases and J by 8 bases, with 12 bases between them. Per the germline V gene, CDR1 is SGHDN and CDR2 is FVKESK. The CDR3 loop spans 13 amino acids. The CDR3 sequence is CASSRAGFDIQYF. The CDR3 DNA sequence: TGTGCCAGCAGCCGGGCGGGGTTTGACATTCAGTACTTC.

The V call is TRBV19, the J call TRBJ1-5; D is uncertain. Germline CDR1 and CDR2: LNHDA and SQIVND (reference sequence). The CDR3 extends over 15 amino acids. The ends were cut back, 1 base at V and 5 bases at J, with 12 bases in the middle. The CDR3 loop reads CASSIARLGYQPQHF. CDR3 nucleotide sequence: TGTGCCAGTAGTATAGCCCGGCTGGGCTATCAGCCCCAGCATTTT.